The clone carrying this TCR beta chain was observed a handful of times. What it recognizes is unknown. The CDR3 length is 13 residues. V was pared by 4 bases and J by 0 bases, with 8 bases between. Per germline, CDR1 SGHNT and CDR2 YYREEE (reference sequence). CD45RO/CCR7/CD25/CD127/CD95/CD27 staining was used to isolate CD4+ naive, central memory, regulatory and stem cell-like memory cells by sorting. Every sorted population was more than 95% pure. This sample stems from a study of beta chain features in type 1 diabetes. Study observations and caveats: TCRB CDR3s were moderately but significantly shorter in Type 1 diabetes patients in all four CD4+ subsets.

Expressed TCRB transcripts were sequenced after all isolated RNA was converted to cDNA. Using immunoSEQ multiplex PCR, the repertoire was profiled, and TCRdb retains in-frame clones only, with some absent. The data hold a few hundred thousand clones, with around 12% observed a single time. The sequence was collected from a young woman with type 1 diabetes. The gene calls are TRBV5-4 and TRBJ2-7; D is unresolved. Material: naive CD4+ T cells from blood. CDR3 nucleotide sequence: TGTGCCAGCAGCCCCATTAGCTCCTACGAGCAGTACTTC. This translates into CASSPISSYEQYF.